A single T cell receptor (beta chain) is shown here with its context. Per the study methods: Amplifying reference gene primers gave estimates of nucleated cell counts. Clones were sequenced by immunoSEQ multiplex PCR, and TCRdb holds only the in-frame ones, with some missing. That table supplies the V and J calls and clone size; D and trimming were determined from the DNA. Altogether approximately 290,000 clones are present, 80% to 90% being singletons, with the ten largest covering about 0.8%. This sample is part of a study of blood T cell repertoires in COVID-19. Turning to the study itself: The study drew acute and convalescent COVID-19 samples from the United States, Italy and Spain. Nucleic acid was either cDNA or gDNA, and it came from T cells, B-cell-depleted T cells, or PBMCs.

The CDR3 totals 14 residues. Per germline, CDR1 MDHEN and CDR2 SYDVKM. The V and J ends lost 4 bases and 0 bases, in that order; junction bases with no gene match: 0. This sequence was found in a man aged 25-45 years with acute or convalescent COVID-19. The sample comprised peripheral blood. This rearrangement joins TRBV28 to TRBJ1-5, with 7 bases matching TRBD1. As DNA, the CDR3 is TGTGCCAGCAGTTGGGACAGTAGCAATCAGCCCCAGCATTTT. This sequence encodes CASSWDSSNQPQHF.